The 21 T cell receptor beta chains presented below share a single source sample, sequenced in a study of CD8+CD57+ T cells in acquired aplastic anemia. For sequencing, patients were chosen who had shown expansion of CD8+CD57+ cells by flow cytometry. TCR beta VDJ and CDR3 were profiled, and genomic DNA was the template. TCRdb processed the reads anew with MiXCR; each CDR3 protein has one entry. Among about 190,000 distinct CDR3 sequences listed, roughly half were seen once. Sequences were obtained from sorted CD4+, CD8+, or CD8+CD57+ T cells (not recorded which) from PBMCs. The receptor source for this set is a human donor with aplastic anemia.

This clonotype was counted between two and nine times. The chain links TRBV20-1 to TRBJ2-3; a possible D gene is TRBD2 (5 bases). CDR1 is DFQATT and CDR2 is SNEGSKA in the germline V gene (reference sequence). This CDR3 comprises 13 residues. V lost 6 bases to trimming and J lost 8 bases, with 18 bases between them. This CDR3 reads CSACSPPGCTQYF. Here the CDR3 DNA reads TGCAGTGCCTGCTCCCCCCCGGGGTGTACGCAGTATTTT.

This rearrangement joins TRBV2 to TRBJ2-1; 8 nucleotides agree with TRBD2. Germline CDR1 SNHLY, CDR2 FYNNEI. V was pared by 8 bases and J by 9 bases, with 3 bases of the junction left unmatched. The CDR3 sequence is 11 residues long. In DNA form, the CDR3 reads TGTGCCAGCTTAGCGGGAACTGAGCAGTTCTTC. Its protein is CASLAGTEQFF.

The rearrangement joins TRBV6-1 to TRBJ2-3, with a possible D match to TRBD1 (5 bases). The germline CDR1 and CDR2 sequences are MNHNS and SASEGT. V lost 5 bases to trimming and J lost 0 bases, with 12 bases between them. The CDR3 contains 15 residues. CDR3 DNA: TGTGCCAGCAGTTTACAGGACCTAAGCACAGATACGCAGTATTTT. The encoded protein is CASSLQDLSTDTQYF.

This clonotype was detected many times. The rearrangement joins TRBV5-1 to TRBJ2-2; 9 bases are shared with TRBD2. Germline CDR1 SGHRS, CDR2 YFSETQ. This CDR3 has 15 amino acids. The V gene end was trimmed by 3 bases and the J gene end by 3 bases; junction bases not matched to a gene: 3. CDR3 sequence: CASSSRLADTGELFF. The CDR3 nucleotides are TGCGCCAGCAGCTCGAGACTAGCGGACACCGGGGAGCTGTTTTTT. Full variable domain (rest looked up from reference TRBV5-1 and TRBJ2-2): KAGVTQTPRYLIKTRGQQVTLSCSPISGHRSVSWYQQTPGQGLQFLFEYFSETQRNKGNFPGRFSGRQFSNSRSEMNVSTLELGDSALYLCASSSRLADTGELFFGEGSRLTVL.

In DNA form, the CDR3 reads TGTGCCAGCAGCACGGCCGGGGCCCTCGGAGATGAGCAGTTCTTC. Protein product: CASSTAGALGDEQFF. The genes are TRBV7-9 and TRBJ2-1; D tentatively reads TRBD1 or TRBD2 (5 bases each). Deletions cut 5 bases from V and 8 bases from J, with 19 bases between. The CDR3 covers 15 residues. CDR1 and CDR2 from the germline V gene are SEHNR and FQNEAQ (reference sequence).

J is TRBJ2-3 and V is TRBV7-2, with 9 bases aligning to TRBD1. The CDR3 has 13 residues. V shed 3 bases, J shed 5 bases, and the junction held 0 bases outside the gene matches. CDR1 and CDR2 from the germline V gene are SGHTA and FQGNSA. CDR3 sequence: CASSLTGGDTQYF. CDR3 bases: TGTGCCAGCAGCTTGACAGGGGGAGATACGCAGTATTTT.

This clonotype was seen many times. This chain uses TRBV15 with TRBJ1-4; TRBD1 matches at 8 bases. CDR1 LNHNV and CDR2 YYDKDF come from the germline V gene (reference sequence). The CDR3 totals 15 residues. Trimming cost V 4 bases and J 10 bases; bases outside gene matches: 11. CDR3 region: CATSIRTGTTGKLFF. CDR3 sequence (DNA): TGTGCCACCAGCATTAGGACAGGGACCACGGGAAAACTGTTTTTT.

The CDR3 reads CSASLTGGSIDTQYF. CDR3 bases: TGCAGTGCTAGTCTAACGGGAGGAAGTATAGATACGCAGTATTTT. The rearrangement joins TRBV20-1 to TRBJ2-3; TRBD2 aligns across 7 bases. The germline CDR1 and CDR2 sequences are DFQATT and SNEGSKA (reference sequence). CDR3 length: 15 residues. The ends lost 3 bases at V and 5 bases at J; junction bases unmatched: 11.

The V and J genes are TRBV4-1 and TRBJ1-1; 11 bases fit TRBD1. The germline V gene encodes CDR1 MGHRA and CDR2 YSYEKL. The V and J ends lost 4 bases and 4 bases, in that order; junction bases with no gene match: 11. The CDR3 covers 17 residues. This CDR3 reads CASSLTLGQGAFTEAFF. In nucleotides, the CDR3 is TGCGCCAGCAGCCTCACCCTTGGACAGGGGGCGTTCACTGAAGCTTTCTTT.

The chain links TRBV7-2 to TRBJ2-3; no definite D call. Trimming removed 3 bases at V and 4 bases at J, with 5 bases between. This CDR3 has 12 residues. Looked up from germline, CDR1 is SGHTA and CDR2 is FQGNSA. Here the CDR3 DNA reads TGTGCCAGCAGCTTCCCTGCAGATACGCAGTATTTT. Protein sequence: CASSFPADTQYF. Looking up the rest from reference TRBV7-2 and TRBJ2-3 gives the full variable domain: GAGVSQSPSNKVTEKGKDVELRCDPISGHTALYWYRQSLGQGLEFLIYFQGNSAPDKSGLPSDRFSAERTGGSVSTLTIQRTQQEDSAVYLCASSFPADTQYFGPGTRLTVL.

The rearrangement links TRBV9 to TRBJ2-2, with D hard to call. The V end lost 2 bases, the J end lost 3 bases, and 2 bases lay between the germline ends. This CDR3 spans 12 amino acids. CDR1 and CDR2 from the germline V gene are SGDLS and YYNGEE. CDR3 in amino acids: CASSVDTGELFF. CDR3 DNA sequence: TGTGCCAGCAGCGTCGACACCGGGGAGCTGTTTTTT. Looking up the rest from reference TRBV9 and TRBJ2-2 gives the full variable domain: DSGVTQTPKHLITATGQRVTLRCSPRSGDLSVYWYQQSLDQGLQFLIQYYNGEERAKGNILERFSAQQFPDLHSELNLSSLELGDSALYFCASSVDTGELFFGEGSRLTVL.

As concerns this clonotype: The junction shows a germline mismatch at one end, possibly a read error. This chain links TRBV29-1 with TRBJ1-2; no definite D call. This CDR3 is built from 13 residues. Per germline, CDR1 SQVTM and CDR2 ANQGSEA. As DNA, the CDR3 is TGCAGCGTTGGAACCGGGTTAAACTATGGTTACACCTTC. Translated: CSVGTGLNYGYTF.

Notes on this clonotype: Lacking the conserved final phenylalanine or tryptophan, this CDR3 likely reflects a read error. The V and J genes are TRBV24-1 and TRBJ2-1; TRBD1 matches 9 bases. CDR1 and CDR2 from the germline V gene are KGHDR and SFDVKD. Losses at the gene ends were 4 bases for V and 3 bases for J; bases not matched to a gene: 6. The length of the CDR3 is 16 residues. CDR3 sequence reads: CATSDPDRGVYNEQFS. CDR3 DNA: TGTGCCACCAGTGACCCTGACAGGGGGGTCTACAATGAGCAGTTCTCC.

This clonotype was detected only once. The J gene is TRBJ2-1, the V gene TRBV12-3 or TRBV12-4; either TRBD1 or TRBD2 may fit D (6 bases each). Between the trimmed V and J ends, which lost 5 bases and 7 bases, there was a span of 15 bases. The CDR3 is 14 amino acids. The CDR3 DNA reads TGTGCCAGCAGTCGGAATACAGGGAGGAATGAGCAGTTCTTC. It yields the protein CASSRNTGRNEQFF.

The rearrangement uses TRBV10-3 and TRBJ2-3, with 13 bases matching TRBD2. This CDR3 is built from 18 residues. After removal of 0 bases from V and 3 bases from J, the junction contained 6 bases not matched to a gene. Germline lookup yields CDR1 ENHRY and CDR2 SYGVKD. This chain's CDR3 is CAISESRTSGSMTDTQYF. DNA for the CDR3: TGTGCCATCAGTGAGTCGAGGACTAGCGGGAGTATGACAGATACGCAGTATTTT.

The table lists this clonotype with many counts. CDR3 sequence (DNA): TGCGCCAGCAGCCTGAGTCCCGGGGACTCCTCCTACGAGCAGTACTTC. It specifies CASSLSPGDSSYEQYF. The chain employs TRBV5-1 and TRBJ2-7; TRBD2 might be the D (6 bases). Trimming removed 4 bases at V and 0 bases at J, with 17 bases between. The length of the CDR3 is 16 residues. CDR1 and CDR2 (germline): SGHRS, YFSETQ.

The rearrangement uses TRBV15 and TRBJ1-1; 7 bases align to TRBD1. There are 14 residues in the CDR3. CDR1 and CDR2 (germline): LNHNV, YYDKDF (reference sequence). V was clipped by 6 bases and J by 5 bases; unmatched bases: 9. CDR3 coding DNA: TGTGCCACCAGTCTAGGGTCACAGGGGACTGAAGCTTTCTTT. The encoded protein is CATSLGSQGTEAFF.

This clonotype came up a few times. The rearrangement links TRBV7-2 to TRBJ1-5; D is unresolved. Trimming pared 5 bases from V and 4 bases from J, leaving 9 bases between. This CDR3 has 13 amino acids. Germline loops: CDR1 SGHTA, CDR2 FQGNSA. The CDR3, as DNA: TGTGCCAGCAGCCCGGGAGAAAATCAGCCCCAGCATTTT. Translation: CASSPGENQPQHF. Full variable domain (outside the CDR3, taken from reference TRBV7-2 and TRBJ1-5): GAGVSQSPSNKVTEKGKDVELRCDPISGHTALYWYRQSLGQGLEFLIYFQGNSAPDKSGLPSDRFSAERTGGSVSTLTIQRTQQEDSAVYLCASSPGENQPQHFGDGTRLSIL.

V and J are TRBV7-3 and TRBJ1-1, with D hard to call. This CDR3 region has 13 residues. Germline V CDR1 and CDR2: SGHTA, FQGTGA. Trimming left V 0 bases short and J 5 bases short, with 7 bases between. As DNA, the CDR3 is TGTGCCAGCAGCTTAACTCGCGAGACTGAAGCTTTCTTT. Translation: CASSLTRETEAFF.

The V and J genes are TRBV7-3 and TRBJ2-3; TRBD2 agrees at 8 bases. Germline V gives CDR1 SGHTA, CDR2 FQGTGA. The CDR3 is made up of 16 amino acids. V lost 4 bases to trimming and J lost 4 bases; unmatched junction nucleotides: 10. The CDR3 nucleotides read TGTGCCAGCAGCTCCGTAGCGGGGCCCCTCGCAGATACGCAGTATTTT. Translation gives CASSSVAGPLADTQYF.

This clonotype was detected ten times or more. The V call is TRBV30, the J call TRBJ1-4, with unresolved D. Germline CDR1 reads GTSNPN; CDR2 reads SVGIG (reference sequence). The CDR3 loop spans 13 amino acids. Trimming stripped 2 bases from V and 1 base from J, with 5 bases between. This CDR3 is CAWSLGTNEKLFF. CDR3 nucleotide sequence: TGTGCCTGGAGTCTTGGAACTAATGAAAAACTGTTTTTT.